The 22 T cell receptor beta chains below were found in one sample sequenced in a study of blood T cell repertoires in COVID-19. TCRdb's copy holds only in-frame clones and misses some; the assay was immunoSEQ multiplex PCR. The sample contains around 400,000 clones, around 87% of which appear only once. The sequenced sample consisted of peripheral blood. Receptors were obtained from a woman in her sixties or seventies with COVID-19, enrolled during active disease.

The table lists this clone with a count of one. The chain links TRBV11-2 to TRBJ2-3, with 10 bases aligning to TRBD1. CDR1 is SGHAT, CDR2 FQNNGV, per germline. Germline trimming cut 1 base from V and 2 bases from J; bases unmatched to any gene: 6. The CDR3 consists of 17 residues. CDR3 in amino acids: CASSLVGTGEITDTQYF. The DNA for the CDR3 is TGTGCCAGCAGCTTAGTGGGGACAGGGGAAATCACAGATACGCAGTATTTT.

The CDR3 DNA follows: TGCGCCAGCAGCCCGAGACAGGGAGGAGTAACGAACACTGAAGCTTTCTTT. Translating it yields CASSPRQGGVTNTEAFF. V is TRBV5-1 and J is TRBJ1-1; 7 bases are a match to TRBD1. The junction had 13 bases not matched to a gene; V was cut back by 4 bases and J by 1 base. Germline values: CDR1 SGHRS, CDR2 YFSETQ. This CDR3 contains 17 residues. The full variable domain, rest sourced from reference TRBV5-1 and TRBJ1-1, is KAGVTQTPRYLIKTRGQQVTLSCSPISGHRSVSWYQQTPGQGLQFLFEYFSETQRNKGNFPGRFSGRQFSNSRSEMNVSTLELGDSALYLCASSPRQGGVTNTEAFFGQGTRLTVV.

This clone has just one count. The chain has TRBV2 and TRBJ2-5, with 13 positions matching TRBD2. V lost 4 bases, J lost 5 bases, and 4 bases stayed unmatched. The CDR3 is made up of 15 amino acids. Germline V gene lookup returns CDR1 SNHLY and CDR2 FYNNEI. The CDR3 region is CASSAGLAGTETQYF. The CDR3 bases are TGTGCCAGCAGTGCGGGACTAGCGGGGACCGAGACCCAGTACTTC.

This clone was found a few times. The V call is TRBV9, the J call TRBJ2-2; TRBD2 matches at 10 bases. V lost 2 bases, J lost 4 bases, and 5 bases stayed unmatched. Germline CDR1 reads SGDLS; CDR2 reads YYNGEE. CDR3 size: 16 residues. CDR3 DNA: TGTGCCAGCAGCGTGAGCGGGGGGGCCGGCACCGGGGAGCTGTTTTTT. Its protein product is CASSVSGGAGTGELFF.

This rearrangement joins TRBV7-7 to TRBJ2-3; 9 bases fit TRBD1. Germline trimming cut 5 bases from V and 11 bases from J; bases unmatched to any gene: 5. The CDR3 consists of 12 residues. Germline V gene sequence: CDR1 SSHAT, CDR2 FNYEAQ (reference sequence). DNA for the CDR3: TGTGCCAGCAGCAAACCGGGACAGGGGCAGTATTTT. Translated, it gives CASSKPGQGQYF. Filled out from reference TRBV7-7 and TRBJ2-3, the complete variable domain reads GAGVSQSPRYKVTKRGQDVTLRCDPISSHATLYWYQQALGQGPEFLTYFNYEAQPDKSGLPSDRFSAERPEGSISTLTIQRTEQRDSAMYRCASSKPGQGQYFGPGTRLTVL.

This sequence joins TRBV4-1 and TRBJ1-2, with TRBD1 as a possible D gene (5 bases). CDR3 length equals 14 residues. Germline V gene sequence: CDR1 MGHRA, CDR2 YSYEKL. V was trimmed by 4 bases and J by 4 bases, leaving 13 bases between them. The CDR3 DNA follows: TGCGCCAGCAGCCCAAGTGTGGGGGGCTATGGCTACACCTTC. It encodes CASSPSVGGYGYTF.

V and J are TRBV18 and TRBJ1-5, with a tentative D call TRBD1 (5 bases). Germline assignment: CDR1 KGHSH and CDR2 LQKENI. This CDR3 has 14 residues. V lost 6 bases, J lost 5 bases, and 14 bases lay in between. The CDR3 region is CASSSAGIDQPQHF. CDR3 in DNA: TGTGCCAGCTCTTCCGCAGGGATTGATCAGCCCCAGCATTTT.

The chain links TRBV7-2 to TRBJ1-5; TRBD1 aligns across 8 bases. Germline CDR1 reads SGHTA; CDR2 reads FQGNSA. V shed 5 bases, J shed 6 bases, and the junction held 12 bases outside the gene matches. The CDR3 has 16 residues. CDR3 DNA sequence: TGTGCCAGCAGCCAGAGCCCAGGGGGCGGCGGTCAGCCCCAGCATTTT. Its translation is CASSQSPGGGGQPQHF.

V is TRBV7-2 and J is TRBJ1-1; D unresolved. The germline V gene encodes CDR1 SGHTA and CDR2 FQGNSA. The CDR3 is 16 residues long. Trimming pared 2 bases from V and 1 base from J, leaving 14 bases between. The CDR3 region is CASSLSAGSGNTEAFF. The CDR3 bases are TGTGCCAGCAGCTTATCAGCGGGGTCTGGGAACACTGAAGCTTTCTTT.

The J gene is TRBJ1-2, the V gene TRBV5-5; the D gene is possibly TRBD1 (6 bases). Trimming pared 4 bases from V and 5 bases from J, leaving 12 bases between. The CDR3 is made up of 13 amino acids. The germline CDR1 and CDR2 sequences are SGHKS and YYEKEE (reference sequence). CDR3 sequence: CASSRGGQYGYTF. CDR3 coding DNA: TGTGCCAGCAGCCGCGGGGGGCAGTATGGCTACACCTTC.

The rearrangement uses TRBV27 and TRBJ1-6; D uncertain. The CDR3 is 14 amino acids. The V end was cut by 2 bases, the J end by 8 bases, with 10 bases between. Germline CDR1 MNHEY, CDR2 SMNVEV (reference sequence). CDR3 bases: TGTGCCAGCAGTTTAGGACGGACTTATTCACCCCTCCACTTT. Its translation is CASSLGRTYSPLHF.

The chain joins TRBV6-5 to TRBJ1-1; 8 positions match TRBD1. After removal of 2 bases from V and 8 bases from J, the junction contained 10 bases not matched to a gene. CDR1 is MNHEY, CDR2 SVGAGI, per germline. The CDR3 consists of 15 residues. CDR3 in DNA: TGTGCCAGCAGTTACGGACCGGGACAGGCTTACGAAGCTTTCTTT. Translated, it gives CASSYGPGQAYEAFF.

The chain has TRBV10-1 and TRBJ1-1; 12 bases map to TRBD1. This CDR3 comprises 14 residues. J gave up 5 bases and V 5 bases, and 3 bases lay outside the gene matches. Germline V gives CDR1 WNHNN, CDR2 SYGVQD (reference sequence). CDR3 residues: CASSKGQGATEAFF. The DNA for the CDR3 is TGCGCCAGCAGTAAGGGACAGGGGGCTACTGAAGCTTTCTTT.

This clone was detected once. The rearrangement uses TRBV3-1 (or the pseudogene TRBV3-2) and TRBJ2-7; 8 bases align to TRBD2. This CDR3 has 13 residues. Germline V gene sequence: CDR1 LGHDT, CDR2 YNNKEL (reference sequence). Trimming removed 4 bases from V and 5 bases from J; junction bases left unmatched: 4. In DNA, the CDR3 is TGTGCCAGCAGCCCCTCGGGGGGGAACGAGCAGTACTTC. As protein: CASSPSGGNEQYF.

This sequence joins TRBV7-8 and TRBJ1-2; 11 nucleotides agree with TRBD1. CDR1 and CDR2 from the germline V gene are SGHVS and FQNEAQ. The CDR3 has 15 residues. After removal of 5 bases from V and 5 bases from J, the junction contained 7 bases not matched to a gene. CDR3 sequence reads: CASSPRTGGSYGYTF. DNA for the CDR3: TGTGCCAGCAGCCCCCGGACAGGGGGCTCGTATGGCTACACCTTC.

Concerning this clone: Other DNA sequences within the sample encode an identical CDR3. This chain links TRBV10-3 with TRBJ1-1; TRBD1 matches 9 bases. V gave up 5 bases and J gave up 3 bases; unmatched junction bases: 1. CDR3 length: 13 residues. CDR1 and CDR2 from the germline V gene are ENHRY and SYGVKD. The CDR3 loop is CAISRTGDTEAFF. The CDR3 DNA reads TGTGCCATCAGTCGGACAGGGGACACTGAAGCTTTCTTT.

CDR3 coding DNA: TGTGCCAGTCTTCCATGGCAGGGGGCCTCCTACAATGAGCAGTTCTTC. This translates into CASLPWQGASYNEQFF. V gene TRBV19 combines with J gene TRBJ2-1; 8 bases agree with TRBD1. Germline V lookup: CDR1 LNHDA, CDR2 SQIVND (reference sequence). This CDR3 has 16 amino acids. Trimming cost V 8 bases and J 0 bases; bases outside gene matches: 9. The variable domain in full, with the rest retrieved from reference TRBV19 and TRBJ2-1, is DGGITQSPKYLFRKEGQNVTLSCEQNLNHDAMYWYRQDPGQGLRLIYYSQIVNDFQKGDIAEGYSVSREKKESFPLTVTSAQKNPTAFYLCASLPWQGASYNEQFFGPGTRLTVL.

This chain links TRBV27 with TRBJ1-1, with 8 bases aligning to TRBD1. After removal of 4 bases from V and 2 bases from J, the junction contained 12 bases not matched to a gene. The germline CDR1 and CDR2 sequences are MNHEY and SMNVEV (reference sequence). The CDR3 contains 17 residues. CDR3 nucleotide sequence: TGTGCCAGCAGTTCCTTCTGGTCAGGGGGCAGAAACACTGAAGCTTTCTTT. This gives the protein CASSSFWSGGRNTEAFF.

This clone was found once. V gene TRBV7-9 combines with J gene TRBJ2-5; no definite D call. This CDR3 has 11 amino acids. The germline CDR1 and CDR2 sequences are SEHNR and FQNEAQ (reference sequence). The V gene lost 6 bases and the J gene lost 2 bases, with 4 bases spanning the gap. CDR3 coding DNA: TGTGCCAGCAGTAAACAAGAGACCCAGTACTTC. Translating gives CASSKQETQYF.

CDR3: CASRVQGFYGYTF. CDR3 nucleotides: TGTGCCAGCAGAGTACAGGGTTTCTATGGCTACACCTTC. The V gene is TRBV12-3 or TRBV12-4, the J gene TRBJ1-2, with TRBD1 as a possible D gene (6 bases). V lost 6 bases, J lost 4 bases, and 12 bases lay in between. The CDR3 sequence is 13 residues long.

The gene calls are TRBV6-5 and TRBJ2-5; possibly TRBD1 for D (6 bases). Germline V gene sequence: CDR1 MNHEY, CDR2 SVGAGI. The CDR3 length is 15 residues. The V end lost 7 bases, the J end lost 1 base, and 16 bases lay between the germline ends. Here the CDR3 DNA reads TGTGCCAGCACCCCCGGAGACAGGATCCAAGAGACCCAGTACTTC. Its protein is CASTPGDRIQETQYF.

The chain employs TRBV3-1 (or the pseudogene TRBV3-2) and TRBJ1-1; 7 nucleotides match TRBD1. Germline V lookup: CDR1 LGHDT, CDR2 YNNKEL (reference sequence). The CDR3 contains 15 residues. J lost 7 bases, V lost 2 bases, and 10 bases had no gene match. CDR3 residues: CASSQPTGKIGEAFF. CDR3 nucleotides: TGTGCCAGCAGCCAACCGACAGGGAAGATCGGTGAAGCTTTCTTT.